Listed below are T cell receptor beta chains from one sample, sequenced in a study of tumor and adjacent non-tumor tissue in lung cancer. TCRdb itself ran the multiplex PCR reads through MiXCR, one entry per CDR3 protein. Of 120,000 or so distinct CDR3 sequences listed, 66% are singletons. Material: lung tumor tissue. These TCRs come from a man under 40 with non-small cell lung cancer. Each CDR3 is given without its conserved first and last residue.

V	J	CDR3
TRBV7-9	TRBJ1-2	ASSLPAYGYT
TRBV11-3	TRBJ1-4	VNGLRGLNEKLF
TRBV5-1	TRBJ1-2	ASSPTPASYGYT
TRBV29-1	TRBJ1-4	SAASSAEKLF
TRBV5-1	TRBJ2-2	ASSVRDKNTGELF
TRBV6-5	TRBJ1-1	ASSYGGKEAF
TRBV23-1	TRBJ2-7	ASEPSGQLSYEQY
TRBV29-1	TRBJ2-7	SVEGSVYFPFYEQY
TRBV11-3	TRBJ2-5	ASSLEVGGRGTQY
TRBV20-1	TRBJ2-5	SVRLSRGADVETQY
TRBV6-2/TRBV6-3	TRBJ2-3	VSSYGLAGERDRQY
TRBV5-5	TRBJ2-7	ASSLAMSSYEQY
TRBV20-1	TRBJ2-7	TAKTTGGRNEQY
TRBV11-3	TRBJ2-3	ASSSPDRVDTDTLY
TRBV29-1	TRBJ1-2	SVEVDRGGDGYT
TRBV7-9	TRBJ1-4	ASSTDATGNNEKLF
TRBV5-4	TRBJ1-2	ASSFRDRPNYDYT
TRBV4-2	TRBJ2-7	ASSQDDRGYYEQY
TRBV11-3	TRBJ1-4	VNSSRQGGEKLF
TRBV11-2	TRBJ2-1	AGRPLDNYNEQF
TRBV11-2	TRBJ2-7	ASRGKGFSYEQY
TRBV10-3	TRBJ2-1	AIRTITGVNNEQF
TRBV13	TRBJ2-1	ASGSTGTSGTAYNQQF
TRBV24-1	TRBJ1-5	ATSEAGAGGQPQH
TRBV6-5	TRBJ1-5	ASSYSRPGRGDNQPQH
TRBV5-1	TRBJ2-7	ASSLEPLAYKQY
TRBV10-3	TRBJ2-7	AISDQGRGGEQY